This entry is about one T cell receptor (beta chain). The data originate from a study of blood T cell repertoires in COVID-19. The wider study: Samples of COVID-19 (acute and convalescent) were obtained from the United States, Italy and Spain.

How the authors handled the data: Amplifying reference gene primers gave estimates of nucleated cell counts. Clones were read by immunoSEQ multiplex PCR, and TCRdb kept only the in-frame ones, dropping some. V, J and clone size are those of that table, while D and trimming were read from the DNA. Among some 79,000 clones listed, 75% to 90% were seen once. V was pared by 3 bases and J by 4 bases, with 5 bases of the junction left unmatched. The CDR3 length is 14 residues. Germline CDR1 KGHSH, CDR2 LQKENI. The rearrangement joins TRBV18 to TRBJ1-2; 7 bases are shared with TRBD1. Sequencing input: peripheral blood. The source is a man between 65 and 85 years old with active or convalescent COVID-19. In nucleotides, the CDR3 is TGTGCCAGCTCACCCGGACAGGAGTCCTATGGCTACACCTTC. It encodes CASSPGQESYGYTF.